This TCR beta chain came from a study of CD8 T cells in Susac syndrome (dated by TCRdb to between 2018 and 2021). At the level of the whole study: The study used repertoire sequencing to test whether antigen drove CD8+ T cell activation and differentiation in Susac syndrome. The clonality of the CD8+ T cell repertoire was compared across approximately 11 healthy donors, about 14 Susac syndrome patients and about 15 multiple sclerosis patients.

Via the germline V gene, CDR1 is KGHSH and CDR2 LQKENI. V and J lose 2 bases and 2 bases, and a span of 15 bases separates them. From the cysteine through the phenylalanine, the CDR3 covers 16 amino acids. Kept here is only the CDR3 DNA, which spans 48 bases and is read in frame from base 1. High-throughput TCR beta sequencing profiled peripheral blood CD8+ and CD4+ T cells from healthy donors, Susac syndrome patients and multiple sclerosis patients. Treatment-naive patients with stable or active relapsing-remitting disease fulfilling revised McDonald criteria were used as multiple sclerosis controls. Bulk CD8+ and CD4+ T cells were purified by magnetic negative isolation, whereas CD8+ TEMRA cells were enriched by FACS. Blood was drawn into EDTA tubes, processed within 24 hours, and PBMCs were isolated by density gradient centrifugation. PBMCs intended for TCR sequencing were cryopreserved in liquid nitrogen and were subsequently thawed in a 37 degrees C water bath. Purity of sorted or isolated CD4+, CD8+ and CD8+ TEMRA cells was at least 90%.

With respect to this clonotype: It lacks a known antigen. There are no base qualities to consult, and no much larger clone falls within one base.

The study at large found these results: The TCR sequencing and HLA analysis was acknowledged to have included a relatively small number of individuals.

RNA was extracted with the RNeasy kit and about 0.5 to 1 ug was reverse transcribed using random hexamers. The immunoSEQ multiplex PCR assay, which covers 54 Vbeta and 13 Jbeta segments, was used to amplify TCR beta CDR3 regions. Bias from PCR amplification was corrected by using a synthetic template baseline for primer optimization and for computational correction. Processing in the source paper ran as follows. Only productive sequences were kept, with reads annotated to V, D and J genes according to IMGT and analyzed in immunoSEQ Analyzer. Clonality was calculated as one minus the Shannon entropy normalized by log2 of the number of productive unique sequences. For each patient and control, public and private clones were evaluated among the 100 most prevalent clones. A clone was defined as Susac-specific if it was absent from the healthy and MS cohorts, from about 1,100 published viral clones and from other ImmuneACCESS disease sequences. Using fastp trimming at Q25 and MiXCR clonotype assembly, TCRdb reanalyzed the public sequencing data and kept in-frame beta chains. Identical CDR3 proteins give one entry, which carries the most common genes and DNA. The V and J calls, along with clone size, are taken from TCRdb and not from the paper's own processing. A total of some 450,000 distinct CDR3 sequences appear in this sample, roughly 85% of them only once. Jointly, the top ten make up approximately 0.12% of the sample.

Recombination joined TRBV18 with TRBJ2-5, with the D call perhaps TRBD1 or TRBD2, as 5 bases match in each case. This clonotype originated in a human donor with multiple sclerosis. Sequenced: CD8+ T cells from PBMCs. The DNA sequence reads TGTGCCAGCTCACCAGAGGGACCCTGGCCTCAAGAGACCCAGTACTTC. It is translated as CASSPEGPWPQETQYF. The full variable domain, completed from the reference TRBV18 and TRBJ2-5 proteins outside the CDR3, reads NAGVMQNPRHLVRRRGQEARLRCSPMKGHSHVYWYRQLPEEGLKFMVYLQKENIIDESGMPKERFSAEFPKEGPSILRIQQVVRGDSAAYFCASSPEGPWPQETQYFGPGTRLLVL.